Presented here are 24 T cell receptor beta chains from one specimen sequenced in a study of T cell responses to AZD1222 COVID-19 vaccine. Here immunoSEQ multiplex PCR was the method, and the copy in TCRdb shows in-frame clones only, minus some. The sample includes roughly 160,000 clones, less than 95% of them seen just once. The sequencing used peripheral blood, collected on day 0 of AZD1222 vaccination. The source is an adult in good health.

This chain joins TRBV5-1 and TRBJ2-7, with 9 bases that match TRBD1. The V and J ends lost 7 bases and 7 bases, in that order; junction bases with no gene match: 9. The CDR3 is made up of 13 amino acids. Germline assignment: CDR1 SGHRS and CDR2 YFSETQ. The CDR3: CASPFIGTGEQYF. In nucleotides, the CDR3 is TGCGCCAGCCCATTCATAGGGACAGGGGAGCAGTACTTC. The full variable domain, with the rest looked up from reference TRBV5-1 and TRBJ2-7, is KAGVTQTPRYLIKTRGQQVTLSCSPISGHRSVSWYQQTPGQGLQFLFEYFSETQRNKGNFPGRFSGRQFSNSRSEMNVSTLELGDSALYLCASPFIGTGEQYFGPGTRLTVT.

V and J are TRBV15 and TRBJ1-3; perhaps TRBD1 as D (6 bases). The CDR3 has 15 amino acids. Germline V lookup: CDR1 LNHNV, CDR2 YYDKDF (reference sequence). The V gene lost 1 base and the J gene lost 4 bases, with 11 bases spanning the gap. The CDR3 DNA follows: TGTGCCACCAGCAGAGGGGGGCAAGGAGGAAACACCATATATTTT. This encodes CATSRGGQGGNTIYF.

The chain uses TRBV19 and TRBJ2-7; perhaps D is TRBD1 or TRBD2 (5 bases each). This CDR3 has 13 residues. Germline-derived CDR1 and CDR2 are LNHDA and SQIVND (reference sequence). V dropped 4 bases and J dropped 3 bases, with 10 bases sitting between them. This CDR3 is CASSTRDRYEQYF. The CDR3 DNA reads TGTGCCAGTAGTACCCGGGACCGCTACGAGCAGTACTTC.

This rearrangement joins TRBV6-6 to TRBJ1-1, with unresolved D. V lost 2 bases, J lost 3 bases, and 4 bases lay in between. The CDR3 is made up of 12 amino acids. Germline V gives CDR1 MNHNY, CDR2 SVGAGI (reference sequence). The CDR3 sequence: CASSYTDTEAFF. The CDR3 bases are TGTGCCAGCAGTTACACGGACACTGAAGCTTTCTTT.

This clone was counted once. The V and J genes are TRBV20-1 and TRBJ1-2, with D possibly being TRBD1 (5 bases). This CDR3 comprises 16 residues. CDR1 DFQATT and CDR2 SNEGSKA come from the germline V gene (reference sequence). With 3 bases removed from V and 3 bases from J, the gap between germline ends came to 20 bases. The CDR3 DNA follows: TGCAGTGCTAGTAACGTCGGGCAGGGACGTTACTATGGCTACACCTTC. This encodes CSASNVGQGRYYGYTF.

The CDR3, as DNA: TGTGCCAGCCTTTCGTTTCGTGGGGCCAACACTGAAGCTTTCTTT. Translation: CASLSFRGANTEAFF. The chain couples TRBV28 to TRBJ1-1; the D gene is possibly TRBD1 (5 bases). The CDR3 sequence is 15 residues long. Trimming stripped 8 bases from V and 2 bases from J, with 18 bases between. Germline lookup yields CDR1 MDHEN and CDR2 SYDVKM. Based on the CDR3 plus reference TRBV28 and TRBJ1-1, the full variable domain is DVKVTQSSRYLVKRTGEKVFLECVQDMDHENMFWYRQDPGLGLRLIYFSYDVKMKEKGDIPEGYSVSREKKERFSLILESASTNQTSMYLCASLSFRGANTEAFFGQGTRLTVV.

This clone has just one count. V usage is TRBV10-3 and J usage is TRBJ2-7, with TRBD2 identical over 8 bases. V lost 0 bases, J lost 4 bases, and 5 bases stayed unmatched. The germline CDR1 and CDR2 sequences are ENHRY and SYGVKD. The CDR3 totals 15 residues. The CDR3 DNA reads TGTGCCATCAGTGAGTCTACGGGGGGGCCTTACGAGCAGTACTTC. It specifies CAISESTGGPYEQYF.

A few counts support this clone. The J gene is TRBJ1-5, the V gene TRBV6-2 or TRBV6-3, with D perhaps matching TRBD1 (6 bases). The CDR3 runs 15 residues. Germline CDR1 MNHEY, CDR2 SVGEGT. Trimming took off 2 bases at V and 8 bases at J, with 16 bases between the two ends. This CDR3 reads CASSYQKRGREPQHF. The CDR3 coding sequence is TGTGCCAGCAGTTACCAAAAACGGGGGCGGGAGCCCCAGCATTTT.

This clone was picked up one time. CDR3 nucleotides: TGCGCCAGCAGCCCGAGCCGGGACAGGGGATTCGGGGGGCATGGCTACACCTTC. Protein: CASSPSRDRGFGGHGYTF. The chain couples TRBV5-1 to TRBJ1-2; TRBD1 matches at 10 bases. Germline trimming cut 4 bases from V and 6 bases from J; bases unmatched to any gene: 18. CDR1 is SGHRS, CDR2 YFSETQ, per germline. The CDR3 extends over 18 amino acids.

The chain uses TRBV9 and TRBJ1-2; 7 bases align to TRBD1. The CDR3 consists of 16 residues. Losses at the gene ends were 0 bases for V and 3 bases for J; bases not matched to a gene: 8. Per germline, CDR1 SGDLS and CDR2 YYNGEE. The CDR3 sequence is CASSVVPTGKDYGYTF. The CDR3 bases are TGTGCCAGCAGCGTAGTCCCGACAGGGAAGGACTATGGCTACACCTTC.

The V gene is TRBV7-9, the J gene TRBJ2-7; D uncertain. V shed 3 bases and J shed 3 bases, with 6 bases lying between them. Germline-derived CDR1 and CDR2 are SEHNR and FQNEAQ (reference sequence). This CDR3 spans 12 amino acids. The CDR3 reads CASSFVGYEQYF. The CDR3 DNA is TGTGCCAGCAGCTTCGTCGGCTACGAGCAGTACTTC. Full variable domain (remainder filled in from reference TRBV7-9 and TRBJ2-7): DTGVSQNPRHKITKRGQNVTFRCDPISEHNRLYWYRQTLGQGPEFLTYFQNEAQLEKSRLLSDRFSAERPKGSFSTLEIQRTEQGDSAMYLCASSFVGYEQYFGPGTRLTVT.

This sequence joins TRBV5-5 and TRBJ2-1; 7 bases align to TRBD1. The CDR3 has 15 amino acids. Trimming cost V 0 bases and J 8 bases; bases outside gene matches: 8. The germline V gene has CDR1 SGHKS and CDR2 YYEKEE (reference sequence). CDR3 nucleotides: TGTGCCAGCAGCTTGGGGAGACAGGGAAGGGATGAGCAGTTCTTC. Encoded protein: CASSLGRQGRDEQFF.

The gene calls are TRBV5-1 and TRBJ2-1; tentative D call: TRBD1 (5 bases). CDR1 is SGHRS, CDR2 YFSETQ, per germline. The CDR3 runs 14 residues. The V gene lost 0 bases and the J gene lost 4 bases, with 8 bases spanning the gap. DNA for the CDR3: TGCGCCAGCAGCTTGGGACAGACATACAATGAGCAGTTCTTC. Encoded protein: CASSLGQTYNEQFF.

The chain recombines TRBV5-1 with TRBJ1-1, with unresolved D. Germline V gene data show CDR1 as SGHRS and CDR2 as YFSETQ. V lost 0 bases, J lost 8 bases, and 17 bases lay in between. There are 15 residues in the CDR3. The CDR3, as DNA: TGCGCCAGCAGCTTGGGGGTCCGGCCAGCGGTCGAAGCTTTCTTT. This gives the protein CASSLGVRPAVEAFF.

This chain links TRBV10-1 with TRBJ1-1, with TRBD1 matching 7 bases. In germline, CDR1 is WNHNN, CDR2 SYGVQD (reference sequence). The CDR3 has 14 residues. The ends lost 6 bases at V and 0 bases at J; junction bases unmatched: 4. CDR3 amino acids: CASSPDRMNTEAFF. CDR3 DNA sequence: TGCGCCAGCAGCCCGGACAGGATGAACACTGAAGCTTTCTTT.

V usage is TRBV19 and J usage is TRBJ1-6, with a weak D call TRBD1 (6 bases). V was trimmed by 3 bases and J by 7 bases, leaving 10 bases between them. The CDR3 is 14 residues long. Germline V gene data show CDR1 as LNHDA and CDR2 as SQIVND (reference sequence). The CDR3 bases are TGTGCCAGTAGTATTGGGGGCGCGAATTCACCCCTCCACTTT. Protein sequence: CASSIGGANSPLHF.

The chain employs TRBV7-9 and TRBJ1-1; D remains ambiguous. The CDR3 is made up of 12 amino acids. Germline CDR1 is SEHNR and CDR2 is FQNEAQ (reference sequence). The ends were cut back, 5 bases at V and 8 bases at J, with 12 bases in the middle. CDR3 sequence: CASSPGRQEAFF. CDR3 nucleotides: TGTGCCAGCAGCCCCGGTCGGCAGGAAGCTTTCTTT.

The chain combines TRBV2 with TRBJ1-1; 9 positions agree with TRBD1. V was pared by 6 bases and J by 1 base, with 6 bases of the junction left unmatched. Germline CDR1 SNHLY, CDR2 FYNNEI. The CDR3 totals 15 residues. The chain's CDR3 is CASRGTGITNTEAFF. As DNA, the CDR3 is TGTGCCAGCAGAGGGACAGGGATAACGAACACTGAAGCTTTCTTT.

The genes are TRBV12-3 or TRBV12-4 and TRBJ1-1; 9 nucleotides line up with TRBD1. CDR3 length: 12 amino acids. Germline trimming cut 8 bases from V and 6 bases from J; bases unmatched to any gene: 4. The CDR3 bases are TGTGCCAGCGGACAGGGGTCGGCTGAAGCTTTCTTT. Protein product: CASGQGSAEAFF.

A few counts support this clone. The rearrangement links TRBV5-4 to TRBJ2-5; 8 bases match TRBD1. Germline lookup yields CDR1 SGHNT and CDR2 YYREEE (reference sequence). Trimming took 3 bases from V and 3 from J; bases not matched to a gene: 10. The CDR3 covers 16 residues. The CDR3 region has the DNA TGTGCCAGCAGCTCTAGGGACAGGCCTAAGGAAGAGACCCAGTACTTC. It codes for CASSSRDRPKEETQYF.

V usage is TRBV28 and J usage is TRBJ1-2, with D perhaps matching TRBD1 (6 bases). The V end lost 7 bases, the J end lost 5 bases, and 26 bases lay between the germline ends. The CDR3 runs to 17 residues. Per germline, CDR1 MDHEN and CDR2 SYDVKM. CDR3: CASNPRLGGGSLYGYTF. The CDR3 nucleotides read TGTGCCAGCAACCCTCGCCTCGGGGGCGGTTCCCTTTATGGCTACACCTTC.

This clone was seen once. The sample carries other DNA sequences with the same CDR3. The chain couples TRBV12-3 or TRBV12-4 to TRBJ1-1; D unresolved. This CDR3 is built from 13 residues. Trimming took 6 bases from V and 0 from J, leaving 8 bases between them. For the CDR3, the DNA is TGTGCCAGCAGCCTTACAGTGAACACTGAAGCTTTCTTT. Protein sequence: CASSLTVNTEAFF.

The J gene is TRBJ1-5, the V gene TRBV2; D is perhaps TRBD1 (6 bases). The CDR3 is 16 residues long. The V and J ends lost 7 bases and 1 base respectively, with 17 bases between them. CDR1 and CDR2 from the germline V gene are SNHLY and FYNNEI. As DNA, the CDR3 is TGTGCCAGCAAGGGCAGGGGAAACCTAAGCAATCAGCCCCAGCATTTT. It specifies CASKGRGNLSNQPQHF.

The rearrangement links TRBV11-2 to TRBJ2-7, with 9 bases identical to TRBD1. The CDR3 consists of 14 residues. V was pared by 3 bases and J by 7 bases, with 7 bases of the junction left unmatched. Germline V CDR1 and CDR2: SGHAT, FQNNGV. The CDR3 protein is CASSFTQGAQEQYF. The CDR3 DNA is TGTGCCAGCAGCTTTACACAGGGGGCACAAGAGCAGTACTTC.